The source of this TCR beta chain is a study of spatial heterogeneity in lung cancer. Overall study: Raw sequencing reads included, on average, more than 9.5 appearances of each unique TCR and UMI combination.

Every molecule of TCR cDNA had its own unique molecular identifier. TCRdb ran MiXCR on the 5' RACE reads and lists one entry per CDR3 protein. In the table there are 2,000 to 2,500 distinct CDR3 sequences, around 6.9% of which are singletons. This clonotype is medium-sized within its sample. Time point reported: sample taken at primary tumor resection. The input material, whole RNA from tumor, nontumor lung or frozen PBMC, was sequenced unsorted. This CDR3 is built from 15 residues. V was cut by 5 bases and J by 4 bases, with 17 bases left in between. CDR1 and CDR2 from the germline V gene are SGHTA and FQGNSA.

This chain uses TRBV7-2 with TRBJ1-2, with D tentatively TRBD1 (5 bases). Sequencing used normal lung tissue next to the tumor, obtained at surgery. This TCR came from a female donor with early-stage non-small cell lung cancer. The CDR3 reads CASSEGGVGLYGYTF. For the CDR3, the DNA is TGTGCCAGCAGCGAAGGAGGGGTCGGACTCTATGGCTACACCTTC.